The clone carrying this T cell receptor beta chain is a singleton in its sample. Its antigen is not known. The method was immunoSEQ multiplex PCR; TCRdb's version includes in-frame clones alone and lacks a portion of them. The table records roughly 150,000 clones, over 75% of them present only once. The entry originates in a study of cytotoxic CD8 clonotypes in ibrutinib-treated CLL. The study, taken as a whole, reports: Among the clonotypes, public ones were uncommon and contracted or held stable on treatment.

Sequenced here: PBMCs, sampled at disease progression, from a patient treated with ibrutinib. This receptor was identified in a human donor with chronic lymphocytic leukemia.

CDR3 residues: CASSLGTGDTGQETQYF. The CDR3 DNA follows: TGTGCCAGCTCACTTGGGACAGGGGACACGGGGCAAGAGACCCAGTACTTC. The rearrangement joins TRBV18 to TRBJ2-5, with 10 bases identical to TRBD1. The V gene's germline CDR1 is KGHSH and CDR2 LQKENI. The CDR3 consists of 17 residues. The V and J ends lost 4 bases and 2 bases, in that order; junction bases with no gene match: 10.